This T cell receptor beta chain was sequenced during a study of blood T cell repertoires in COVID-19. Clones were read by immunoSEQ multiplex PCR, and TCRdb kept only the in-frame ones, dropping some. The sample carries 70,000 to 100,000 clones, 70% to 90% recorded once. J lost 5 bases, V lost 5 bases, and 6 bases had no gene match. The CDR3 is 14 residues long. Germline V CDR1 and CDR2: SGHTA, FQGNSA. The genes are TRBV7-2 and TRBJ1-2, with TRBD1 matching 9 bases. The specimen sequenced was peripheral blood. The TCR sequence derives from a woman aged 55-69 years with COVID-19, enrolled during active disease. In DNA, the CDR3 is TGTGCCAGCAGCCGCCCCGGACAGGGGTATGGCTACACCTTC. Amino acid sequence: CASSRPGQGYGYTF.